The TCR beta chain described here comes from a study of cytomegalovirus exposure and HLA in healthy donors. Study background: The Caucasian-associated ancestry cluster contained more than 75% of the approximately 400 genotyped donors. Whole-study findings and limits: What TCR beta sequences reportedly achieved was accurate prediction of HLA-A and HLA-B alleles in most subjects.

Turning to this clone: Its target is not known.

Per germline, CDR1 GTSNPN and CDR2 SVGIG (reference sequence). Trimming removed 3 bases from V and 0 bases from J, with 12 bases in between. CDR3 length: 15 amino acids. With 60 Vbeta and 13 Jbeta primers, the PCR was carried out. Repertoires were generated with immunoSEQ multiplex PCR, while TCRdb's copy carries only in-frame clones and drops some. The sample has about 120,000 clones, almost 85% seen once. The TCR was taken from a woman between 18 and 29 years old in good health and CMV-seronegative. V gene TRBV30 combines with J gene TRBJ1-3; D is possibly TRBD1 (6 bases). The sequenced sample consisted of PBMCs. The CDR3 protein is CAWSTGLPSGNTIYF. CDR3 DNA: TGTGCCTGGAGCACAGGGTTACCCTCTGGAAACACCATATATTTT.